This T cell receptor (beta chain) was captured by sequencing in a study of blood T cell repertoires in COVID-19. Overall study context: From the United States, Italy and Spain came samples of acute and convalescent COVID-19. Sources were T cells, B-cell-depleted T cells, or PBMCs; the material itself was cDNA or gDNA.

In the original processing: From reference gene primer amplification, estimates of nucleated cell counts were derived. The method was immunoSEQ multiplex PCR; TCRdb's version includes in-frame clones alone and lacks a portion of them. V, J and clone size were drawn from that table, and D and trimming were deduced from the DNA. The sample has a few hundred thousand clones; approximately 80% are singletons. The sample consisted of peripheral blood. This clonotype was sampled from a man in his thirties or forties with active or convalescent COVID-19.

This CDR3 is CASSRPGGDHYEQYF. CDR3 nucleotide sequence: TGTGCCAGCAGCCGCCCGGGCGGGGACCACTACGAGCAGTACTTC. The V call is TRBV14, the J call TRBJ2-7; D might be TRBD2 (6 bases). V was trimmed by 4 bases and J by 3 bases, leaving 16 bases between them. CDR1 and CDR2 from the germline V gene are SGHDN and FVKESK. The CDR3 sequence is 15 residues long.